This TCR beta chain was sequenced during a study of OX40 agonist ivuxolimab in advanced cancers. Study at large: The treatment was a fully human IgG2 OX40 agonist, ivuxolimab.

Comment on this clone: No antigen is known for it.

The study's findings and limits: Expanded clones were, on average, more numerous among CD8+ T cells than CD4+.

The CDR3 runs 17 residues. Sequencing was performed with immunoSEQ multiplex PCR; in TCRdb, only in-frame clones are kept and a portion is missing. The repertoire holds about 84,000 clones, over 85% seen once, with about 11% in the top ten. The chain combines TRBV12-2 with TRBJ2-3; no DNA check was done on the table's D call, TRBD2. TRBV12-2 constitutes a pseudogene. The receptor comes from an adult with an advanced solid tumor such as melanoma, head and neck, liver or kidney cancer. Sequences were derived from CD4+ or CD8+ T cells sorted from blood, sampled in a trial of the OX40 agonist ivuxolimab. The CDR3 sequence: CASRLGASGRAADTQYF. The CDR3 bases are TGTGCAAGTCGCTTAGGAGCTAGCGGGAGGGCTGCAGATACGCAGTATTTT.